This T cell receptor beta chain was sequenced for a study of blood T cell repertoires in COVID-19 (dated by TCRdb to about 2020). About the investigation overall: The collaborator samples originated in the United States, Italy and Spain and spanned the acute and convalescent phases of COVID-19. The material from the prospective study consisted of cDNA or gDNA derived from T cells, B-cell-depleted T cells, or PBMCs. The dataset comprised deeply sampled blood TCRbeta repertoires from subjects exposed to, actively infected with, or recovered from COVID-19. The repertoires were released in a freely available public database meant as a resource for research on the immune response to SARS-CoV-2. The samples were drawn from the first 160 participants of the ongoing ImmuneRACE study and from 1,254 subjects provided by 6 global collaborators. A de-identified subject ID, COVID-19 status, age in years and sex were almost always included in the sample metadata. Where HLA class I and class II types were available, the types were taken from metadata supplied by the sample provider, not from assay-based typing.

This clone was detected a few times. Its antigen is still unknown. No clone much larger than this one lies a single base away; base qualities are absent. Study-level results and caveats: How much clinical and demographic metadata was included differed by source and by participant, and the metadata was provided uncurated.

Participants in the prospective study were enrolled through a virtual design, were aged about 18 to 90 years, and lived in about two dozen United States geographic areas. In the prospective study, cohorts were assigned on the basis of participant-reported clinical history obtained from a screening survey and a study questionnaire. Recovered participants in ImmuneRACE Cohort 3 were defined by two consecutive negative NP/OP PCR tests, clearance by a healthcare professional, or resolution of symptoms. Each participant in the prospective study had whole blood, serum and a nasopharyngeal or oropharyngeal swab collected by mobile phlebotomists. Over a roughly 2-month period, participants in the prospective study had the option of providing additional blood draws and questionnaires. Prospective study blood samples were shipped either frozen or at room temperature before DNA extraction. TCRbeta CDR3 regions were amplified from genomic DNA by means of the immunoSEQ Assay, a bias-controlled multiplex PCR. On the authors' methods: The number of nucleated cells in each sample was estimated by amplification of reference gene primers within the assay. Sequence reads were collapsed and filtered to measure the absolute abundance of every unique TCRbeta CDR3 rearrangement. Productive Simpson clonality was computed per sample as the square root of Simpson's diversity index over productive rearrangements. TCRdb provides this immuneACCESS table in a form limited to in-frame rearrangements. Some clones are lacking; in checked studies, under half of them reflect an unresolved V gene, and why the rest are absent is not known. The V and J calls and clone size were taken over from that table, and D and trimming were inferred from the DNA. Here the sample has more than 450,000 clones; about nine tenths occur a single time. The ten largest account for under 0.75% of the sample.

This clonotype was obtained from a woman younger than 35 who had recovered from COVID-19. Sample: PBMCs or T cells enriched from blood (not recorded which).

This receptor has the CDR3 CASSEDSRGGELFF. The DNA sequence reads TGTGCCAGCAGCGAGGACTCCCGCGGTGGGGAGCTGTTTTTT. This chain is built from TRBV6-6 and TRBJ2-2; the D gene is perhaps TRBD2, on 5 matching bases. The CDR3 spans 14 residues, from the cysteine through the phenylalanine. Only the CDR3 portion is preserved as DNA: 42 bases, with reading frame beginning at the first base. At the junction V is shortened by 6 bases and J by 8 bases, with 16 bases in between. CDR1 and CDR2 (MNHNY, SVGAGI) derive from the germline V gene (reference sequence).